The 4 T cell receptor beta chains given below trace back to one sample, sequenced in a study of type 1 and type 2 diabetes patients. Amplification started from genomic DNA. A primer set of 30 forward and 13 reverse primers amplified the CDR3. TCRdb processed the multiplex PCR reads anew with MiXCR; each CDR3 protein has one entry. This sample has some 250,000 distinct CDR3 sequences, with more than 40% found just once. Sequencing input: peripheral blood mononuclear cells (PBMCs). The receptors derive from a man aged 18-30 years with type 2 diabetes.

This clonotype was counted between two and nine times. This chain uses TRBV15 with TRBJ2-5; possibly TRBD1 for D (5 bases). This CDR3 is built from 13 residues. Germline V gene lookup returns CDR1 LNHNV and CDR2 YYDKDF (reference sequence). Trimming cost V 8 bases and J 5 bases, with 15 bases left between them. The CDR3 sequence is CATEIQGAETQYF. CDR3 coding DNA: TGTGCCACCGAAATTCAGGGCGCGGAGACCCAGTACTTC.

With respect to this clonotype: One junction end disagrees with the germline gene, perhaps due to a read error. This rearrangement joins TRBV28 to TRBJ1-1; a possible D gene is TRBD1 (5 bases). The CDR3 runs to 14 residues. Germline values: CDR1 MDHEN, CDR2 SYDVKM. DNA of the CDR3: TGTGCCAGCAGTTTATCCTCCCGAGGGGTTGAAGCTTCCTTT. Translated: CASSLSSRGVEASF.

This clonotype was seen a few times. V usage is TRBV29-1 and J usage is TRBJ2-7, with D uncertain. The V end lost 4 bases, the J end lost 6 bases, and 16 bases lay between the germline ends. The germline gives CDR1 SQVTM, CDR2 ANQGSEA. This CDR3 contains 13 residues. This CDR3 reads CSVAYGWDGEQYF. In nucleotides, the CDR3 is TGCAGCGTTGCCTACGGGTGGGATGGCGAGCAGTACTTC.

J is TRBJ1-2 and V is TRBV27; D gene unclear. In germline, CDR1 is MNHEY, CDR2 SMNVEV (reference sequence). The CDR3 is 14 residues long. V was clipped by 2 bases and J by 4 bases, with 11 bases between them. CDR3 in DNA: TGTGCCAGCAGTTTAACCCGACTCGGCTATGGCTACACCTTC. The encoded protein is CASSLTRLGYGYTF.